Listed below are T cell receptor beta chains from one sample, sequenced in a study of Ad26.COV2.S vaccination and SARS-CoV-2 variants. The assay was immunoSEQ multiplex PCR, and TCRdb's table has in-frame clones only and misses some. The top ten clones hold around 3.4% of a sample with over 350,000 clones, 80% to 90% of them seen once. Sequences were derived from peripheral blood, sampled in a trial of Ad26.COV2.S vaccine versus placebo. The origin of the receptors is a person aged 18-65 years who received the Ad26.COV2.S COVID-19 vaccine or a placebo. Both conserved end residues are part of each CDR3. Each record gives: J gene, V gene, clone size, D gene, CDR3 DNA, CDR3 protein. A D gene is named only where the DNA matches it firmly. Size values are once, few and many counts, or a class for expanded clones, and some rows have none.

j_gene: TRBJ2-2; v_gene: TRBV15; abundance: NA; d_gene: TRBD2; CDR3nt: TGTGCCACCAGCAGAGATCGGGGGGAAATGGACACCGGGGAGCTGTTTTTT; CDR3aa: CATSRDRGEMDTGELFF
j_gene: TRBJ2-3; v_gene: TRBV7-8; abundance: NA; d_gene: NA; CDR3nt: TGTGCCAGCAGCTTACCCCGGGACCCCGAAGGTACAGATACGCAGTATTTT; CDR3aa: CASSLPRDPEGTDTQYF
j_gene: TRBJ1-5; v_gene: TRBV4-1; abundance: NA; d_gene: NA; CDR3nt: TGCGCCAGCAGCCCCGGAGGGATTAGCAATCAGCCCCAGCATTTT; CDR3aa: CASSPGGISNQPQHF
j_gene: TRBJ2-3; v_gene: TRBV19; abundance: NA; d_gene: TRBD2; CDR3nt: TGTGCCAGTAGTAGGCGGGGGGTACTCACAGATACGCAGTATTTT; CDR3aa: CASSRRGVLTDTQYF
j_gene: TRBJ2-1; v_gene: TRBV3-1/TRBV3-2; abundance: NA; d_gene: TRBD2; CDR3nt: TGTGCCAGCAGCCAAGATCTACTAGCGGGGGTGGAGCAGTTCTTC; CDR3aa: CASSQDLLAGVEQFF
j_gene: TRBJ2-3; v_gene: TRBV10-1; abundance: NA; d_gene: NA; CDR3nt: TGCGCCAGCAGTGATTTGGGGGGTTCTTACACAGATACGCAGTATTTT; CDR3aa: CASSDLGGSYTDTQYF
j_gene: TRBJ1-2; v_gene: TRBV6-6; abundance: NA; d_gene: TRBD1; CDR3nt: TGTGCCAGCAGTTTGCTACTGGACAGGGGGATATGGGGCTACACCTTC; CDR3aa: CASSLLLDRGIWGYTF
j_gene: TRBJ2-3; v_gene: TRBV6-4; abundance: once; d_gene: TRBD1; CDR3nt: TGTGCCAGTAGTGCAGGGGGAGATACGCAGTATTTT; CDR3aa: CASSAGGDTQYF
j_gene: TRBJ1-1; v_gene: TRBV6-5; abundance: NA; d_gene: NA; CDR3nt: TGTGCCAGCAGTTACTCCGGGAGGGCGAACACTGAAGCTTTCTTT; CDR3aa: CASSYSGRANTEAFF
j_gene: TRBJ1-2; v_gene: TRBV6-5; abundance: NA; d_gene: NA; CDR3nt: TGTGCCAGCAAAAGATCAGGGGCAGTCGGCTACACCTTC; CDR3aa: CASKRSGAVGYTF